This paragraph covers one T cell receptor (beta chain) sequence. Its target antigen remains unknown. No much larger clone exists at a distance of one base, and base qualities are not known. The receptor library was made with the immunoSEQ multiplex PCR assay. TCRdb's version of the immuneACCESS table is confined to in-frame rearrangements and falls short of the full clone set. An unresolved V gene accounts for under half of the shortfall where checked; the remainder is of unknown origin. In all, the sample holds around 50,000 clones, and less than 95% of those were seen once. Roughly 0.91% of the sample rests with the top ten. Per the germline V gene, MNHEY is the CDR1 and SVGAGI is the CDR2. From the cysteine through the phenylalanine, the CDR3 covers 16 amino acids. The sequence is cut down to CDR3 DNA, 48 bases in frame from base 1. Trimming takes 4 bases from V and 6 bases from J, and the germline ends sit 18 bases apart.

This sample was taken from a study of control samples from healthy donors and cancer patients (dated by TCRdb to about 2020). The V and J genes are TRBV6-5 and TRBJ2-2, with a tentative D gene TRBD1 over 5 matching bases. The sequence was obtained from a man aged 25-45 years with colorectal cancer. The sample was PBMCs. The CDR3 protein is CASSFIGQGIAGELFF. Read as DNA, the sequence is TGTGCCAGCAGTTTCATCGGGCAGGGAATTGCCGGGGAGCTGTTTTTT.